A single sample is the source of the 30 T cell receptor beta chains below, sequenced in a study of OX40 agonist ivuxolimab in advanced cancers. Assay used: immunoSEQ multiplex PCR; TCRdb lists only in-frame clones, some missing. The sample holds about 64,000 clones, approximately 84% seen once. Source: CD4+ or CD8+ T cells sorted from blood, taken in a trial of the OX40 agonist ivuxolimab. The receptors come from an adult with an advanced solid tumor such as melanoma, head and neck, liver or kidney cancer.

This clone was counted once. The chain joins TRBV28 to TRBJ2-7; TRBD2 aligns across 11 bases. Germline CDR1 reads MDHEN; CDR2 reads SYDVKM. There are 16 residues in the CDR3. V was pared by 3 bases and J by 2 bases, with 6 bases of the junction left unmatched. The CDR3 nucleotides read TGTGCCAGCAGTTTCCCTACTAGCGGGAGAGCCTACGAGCAGTACTTC. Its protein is CASSFPTSGRAYEQYF.

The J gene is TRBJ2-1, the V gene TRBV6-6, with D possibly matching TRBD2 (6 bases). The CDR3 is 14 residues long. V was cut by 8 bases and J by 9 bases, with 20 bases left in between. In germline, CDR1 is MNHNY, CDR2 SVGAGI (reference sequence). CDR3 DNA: TGTGCCAGCCAGCGGGTGGGGTCGAATTCTGAGCAGTTCTTC. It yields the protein CASQRVGSNSEQFF.

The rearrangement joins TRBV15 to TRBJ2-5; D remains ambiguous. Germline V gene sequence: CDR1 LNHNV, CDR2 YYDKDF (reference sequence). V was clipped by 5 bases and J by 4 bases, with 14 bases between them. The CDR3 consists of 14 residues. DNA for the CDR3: TGTGCCACCAGCGGTGGTCCCGGCGGAGAGACCCAGTACTTC. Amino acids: CATSGGPGGETQYF.

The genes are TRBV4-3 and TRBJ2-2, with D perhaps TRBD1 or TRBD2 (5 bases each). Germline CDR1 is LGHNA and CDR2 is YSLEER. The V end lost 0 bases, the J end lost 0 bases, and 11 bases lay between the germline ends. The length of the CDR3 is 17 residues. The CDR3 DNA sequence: TGCGCCAGCAGCCAAGATCCCGGGACGGCGAACACCGGGGAGCTGTTTTTT. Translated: CASSQDPGTANTGELFF.

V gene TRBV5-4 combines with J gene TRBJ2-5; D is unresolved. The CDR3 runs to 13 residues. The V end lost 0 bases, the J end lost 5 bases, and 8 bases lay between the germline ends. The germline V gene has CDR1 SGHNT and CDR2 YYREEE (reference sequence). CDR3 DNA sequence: TGTGCCAGCAGCTTGGGGGCGCGGGAGACCCAGTACTTC. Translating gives CASSLGARETQYF.

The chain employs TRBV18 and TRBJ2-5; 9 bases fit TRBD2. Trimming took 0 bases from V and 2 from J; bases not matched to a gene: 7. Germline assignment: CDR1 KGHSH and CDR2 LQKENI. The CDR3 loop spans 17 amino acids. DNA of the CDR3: TGTGCCAGCTCACCACCATTAGCGGGGGTAACTCAAGAGACCCAGTACTTC. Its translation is CASSPPLAGVTQETQYF.

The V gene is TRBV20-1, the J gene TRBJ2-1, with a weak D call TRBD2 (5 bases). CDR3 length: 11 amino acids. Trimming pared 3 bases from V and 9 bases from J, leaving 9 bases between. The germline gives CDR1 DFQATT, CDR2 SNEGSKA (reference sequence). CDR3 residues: CSARGVGEQFF. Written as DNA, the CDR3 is TGCAGTGCTAGGGGAGTCGGTGAGCAGTTCTTC.

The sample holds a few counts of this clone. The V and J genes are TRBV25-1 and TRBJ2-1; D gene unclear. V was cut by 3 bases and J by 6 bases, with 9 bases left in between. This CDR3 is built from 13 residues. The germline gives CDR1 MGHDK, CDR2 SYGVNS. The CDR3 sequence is CASSEGRFNEQFF. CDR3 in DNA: TGTGCCAGCAGTGAGGGTAGATTCAATGAGCAGTTCTTC.

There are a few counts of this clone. CDR3 sequence reads: CASSLGGVSTYEQYF. The CDR3, as DNA: TGTGCCAGCAGCTTAGGAGGGGTTAGTACCTACGAGCAGTACTTC. The chain uses TRBV13 and TRBJ2-7, with D maybe TRBD1 (5 bases). CDR1 is PRHDT, CDR2 FYEKMQ, per germline (reference sequence). The CDR3 is 15 amino acids. Between the trimmed V and J ends, which lost 0 bases and 2 bases, there was a span of 11 bases.

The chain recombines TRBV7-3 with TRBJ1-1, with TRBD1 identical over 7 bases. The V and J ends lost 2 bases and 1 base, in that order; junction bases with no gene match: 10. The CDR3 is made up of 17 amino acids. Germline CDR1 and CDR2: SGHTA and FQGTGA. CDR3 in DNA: TGTGCCAGCAGCTTAGGGACAGCCATTAAACGGAACACTGAAGCTTTCTTT. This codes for CASSLGTAIKRNTEAFF.

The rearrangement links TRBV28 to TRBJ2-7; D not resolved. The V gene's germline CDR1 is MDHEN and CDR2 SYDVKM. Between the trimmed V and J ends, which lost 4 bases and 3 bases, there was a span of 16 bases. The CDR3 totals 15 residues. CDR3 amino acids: CASSSRWSGYYEQYF. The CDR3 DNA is TGTGCCAGCAGTTCCCGGTGGTCGGGCTACTACGAGCAGTACTTC.

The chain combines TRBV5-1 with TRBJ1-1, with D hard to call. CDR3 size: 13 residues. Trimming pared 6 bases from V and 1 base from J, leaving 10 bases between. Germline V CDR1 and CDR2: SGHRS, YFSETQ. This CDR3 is CASTRAENTEAFF. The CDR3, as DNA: TGCGCCAGCACTCGGGCAGAGAACACTGAAGCTTTCTTT.

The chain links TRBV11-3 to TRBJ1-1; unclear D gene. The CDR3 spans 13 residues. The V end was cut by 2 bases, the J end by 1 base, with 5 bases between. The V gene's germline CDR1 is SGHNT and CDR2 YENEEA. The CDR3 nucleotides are TGTGCCAGCAGCTTATTTGGGAACACTGAAGCTTTCTTT. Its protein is CASSLFGNTEAFF.

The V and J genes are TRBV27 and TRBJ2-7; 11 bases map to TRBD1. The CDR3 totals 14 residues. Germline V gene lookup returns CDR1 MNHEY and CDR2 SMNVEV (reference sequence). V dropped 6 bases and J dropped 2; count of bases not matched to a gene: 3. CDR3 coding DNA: TGTGCCAGCAGAAAGGGACAGGGGGCCTACGAGCAGTACTTC. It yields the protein CASRKGQGAYEQYF.

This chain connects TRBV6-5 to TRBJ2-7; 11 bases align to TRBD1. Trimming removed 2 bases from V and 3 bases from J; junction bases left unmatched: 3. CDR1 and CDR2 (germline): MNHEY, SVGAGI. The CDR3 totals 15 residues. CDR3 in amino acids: CASSYGTGGGYEQYF. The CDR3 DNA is TGTGCCAGCAGTTACGGGACAGGGGGTGGCTACGAGCAGTACTTC.

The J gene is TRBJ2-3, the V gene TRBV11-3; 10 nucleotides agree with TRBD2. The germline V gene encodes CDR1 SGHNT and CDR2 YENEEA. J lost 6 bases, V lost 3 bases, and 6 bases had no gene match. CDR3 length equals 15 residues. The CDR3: CASSFLLAGDDTQYF. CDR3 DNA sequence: TGTGCCAGCAGCTTCTTGCTAGCGGGAGACGATACGCAGTATTTT.

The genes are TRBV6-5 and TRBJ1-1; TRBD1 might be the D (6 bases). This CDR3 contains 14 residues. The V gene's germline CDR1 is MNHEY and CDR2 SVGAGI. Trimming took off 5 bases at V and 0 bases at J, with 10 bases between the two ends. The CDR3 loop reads CASSPQGLNTEAFF. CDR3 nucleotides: TGTGCCAGCAGTCCACAGGGTCTGAACACTGAAGCTTTCTTT.

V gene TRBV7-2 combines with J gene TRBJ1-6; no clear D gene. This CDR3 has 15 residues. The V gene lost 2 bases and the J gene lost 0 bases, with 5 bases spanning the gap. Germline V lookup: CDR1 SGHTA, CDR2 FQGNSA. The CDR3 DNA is TGTGCCAGCAGCTTAAGCAGCTCCTATAATTCACCCCTCCACTTT. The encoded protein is CASSLSSSYNSPLHF.

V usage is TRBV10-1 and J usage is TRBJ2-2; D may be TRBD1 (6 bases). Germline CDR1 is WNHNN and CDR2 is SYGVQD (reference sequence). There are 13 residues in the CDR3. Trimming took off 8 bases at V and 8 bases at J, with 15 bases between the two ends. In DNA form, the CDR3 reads TGCGCCAGCTCGGGCCTAACAGGGGGGGAGCTGTTTTTT. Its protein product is CASSGLTGGELFF.

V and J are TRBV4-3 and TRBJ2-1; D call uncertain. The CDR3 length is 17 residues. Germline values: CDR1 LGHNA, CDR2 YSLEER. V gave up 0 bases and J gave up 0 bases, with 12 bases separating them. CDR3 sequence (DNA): TGCGCCAGCAGCCAAGAGATTAGTCGGAACTCCTACAATGAGCAGTTCTTC. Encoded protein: CASSQEISRNSYNEQFF.

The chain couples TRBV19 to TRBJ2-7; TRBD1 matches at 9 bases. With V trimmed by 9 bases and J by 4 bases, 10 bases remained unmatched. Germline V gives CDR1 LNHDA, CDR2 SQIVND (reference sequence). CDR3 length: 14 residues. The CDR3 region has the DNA TGTGCCAGCCAGAGGGACAGGGCTTCTTACGAGCAGTACTTC. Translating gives CASQRDRASYEQYF.

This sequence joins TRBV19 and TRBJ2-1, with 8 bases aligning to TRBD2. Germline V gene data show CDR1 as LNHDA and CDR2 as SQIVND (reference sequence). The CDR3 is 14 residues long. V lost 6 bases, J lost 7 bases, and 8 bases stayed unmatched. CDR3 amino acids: CASRTGTSANEQFF. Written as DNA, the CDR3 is TGTGCCAGTAGGACCGGGACTAGTGCTAATGAGCAGTTCTTC.

The CDR3 DNA sequence: TGTGCCAGCAGCTTGGACTTCTACGAGCAGTACTTC. The encoded protein is CASSLDFYEQYF. The genes are TRBV5-4 and TRBJ2-7; unclear D gene. The CDR3 runs to 12 residues. Per germline, CDR1 SGHNT and CDR2 YYREEE (reference sequence). V lost 0 bases to trimming and J lost 3 bases, with 4 bases between them.

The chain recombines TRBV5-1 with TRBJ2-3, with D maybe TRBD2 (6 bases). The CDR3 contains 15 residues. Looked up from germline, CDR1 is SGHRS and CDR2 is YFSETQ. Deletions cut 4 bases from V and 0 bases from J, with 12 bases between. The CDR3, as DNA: TGCGCCAGCAGCGTCCAGAGCGGGAGCACAGATACGCAGTATTTT. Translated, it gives CASSVQSGSTDTQYF.

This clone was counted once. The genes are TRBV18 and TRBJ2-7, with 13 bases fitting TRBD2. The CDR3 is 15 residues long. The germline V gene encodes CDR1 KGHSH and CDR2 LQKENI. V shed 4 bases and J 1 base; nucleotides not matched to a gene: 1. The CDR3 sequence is CASSQTSGRSYEQYF. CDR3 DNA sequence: TGTGCCAGCTCACAGACTAGCGGGAGGTCCTACGAGCAGTACTTC. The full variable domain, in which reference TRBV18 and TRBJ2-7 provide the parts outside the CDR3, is NAGVMQNPRHLVRRRGQEARLRCSPMKGHSHVYWYRQLPEEGLKFMVYLQKENIIDESGMPKERFSAEFPKEGPSILRIQQVVRGDSAAYFCASSQTSGRSYEQYFGPGTRLTVT.

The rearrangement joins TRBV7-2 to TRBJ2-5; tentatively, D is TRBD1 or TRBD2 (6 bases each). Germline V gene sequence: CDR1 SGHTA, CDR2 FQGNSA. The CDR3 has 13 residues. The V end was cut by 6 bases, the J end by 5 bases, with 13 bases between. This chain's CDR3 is CASSQGGPETQYF. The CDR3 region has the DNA TGTGCCAGCAGTCAAGGGGGGCCGGAGACCCAGTACTTC.

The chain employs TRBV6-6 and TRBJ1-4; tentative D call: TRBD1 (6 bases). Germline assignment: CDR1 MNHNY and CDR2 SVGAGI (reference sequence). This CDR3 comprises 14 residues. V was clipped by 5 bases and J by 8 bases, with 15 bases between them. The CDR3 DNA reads TGTGCCAGCAGTCGAAGGGGGGCGCGAGAAAAACTGTTTTTT. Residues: CASSRRGAREKLFF.

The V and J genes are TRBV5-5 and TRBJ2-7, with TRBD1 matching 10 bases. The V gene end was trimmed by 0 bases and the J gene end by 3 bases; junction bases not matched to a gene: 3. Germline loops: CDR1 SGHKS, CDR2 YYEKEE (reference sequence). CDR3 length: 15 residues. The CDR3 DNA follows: TGTGCCAGCAGCTTGGTGAGGACAGGGGGCTACGAGCAGTACTTC. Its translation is CASSLVRTGGYEQYF.

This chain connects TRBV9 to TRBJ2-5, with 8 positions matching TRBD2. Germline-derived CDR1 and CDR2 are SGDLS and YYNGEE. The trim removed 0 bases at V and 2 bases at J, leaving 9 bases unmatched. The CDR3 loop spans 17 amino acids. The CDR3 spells CASSVGTSGGRQETQYF. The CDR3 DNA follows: TGTGCCAGCAGCGTAGGAACTAGCGGAGGCCGACAAGAGACCCAGTACTTC. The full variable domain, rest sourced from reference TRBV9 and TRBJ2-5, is DSGVTQTPKHLITATGQRVTLRCSPRSGDLSVYWYQQSLDQGLQFLIQYYNGEERAKGNILERFSAQQFPDLHSELNLSSLELGDSALYFCASSVGTSGGRQETQYFGPGTRLLVL.

The CDR3 sequence: CASSSGQGEDSNQPQHF. CDR3 DNA: TGTGCCAGCAGCTCTGGGCAGGGGGAGGATAGCAATCAGCCCCAGCATTTT. The chain carries TRBV7-9 and TRBJ1-5; 7 bases are a match to TRBD1. Germline V gene sequence: CDR1 SEHNR, CDR2 FQNEAQ (reference sequence). The CDR3 extends over 17 amino acids. Trimming at V came to 4 bases and at J to 0 bases, leaving 9 bases not matched to a gene.